A single sample is the source of the 29 T cell receptor beta chains below, sequenced in a study of metastatic and nonmetastatic thyroid tumors. TCRdb re-processed the PCR reads through MiXCR. The table has fewer than 4,500 clones, approximately 34% seen once; the top ten hold about 14%. Until they underwent thyroid surgery, no patient had received any treatment. The source material was adjacent normal tissue. The receptors derive from a male donor with papillary thyroid cancer or a benign thyroid nodule (not recorded which). Some clones in this sample may be carry-over from other donors' samples.

This clone was seen just once. The chain joins TRBV12-3 or TRBV12-4 to TRBJ1-1; TRBD1 matches at 9 bases. The CDR3 has 14 residues. Trimming cost V 5 bases and J 5 bases; bases outside gene matches: 6. This CDR3 reads CASSGRTGVTEAFF. The CDR3 nucleotides are TGTGCCAGCAGTGGCCGGACAGGGGTTACTGAAGCTTTCTTT.

The V call is TRBV20-1, the J call TRBJ2-1; no reliable D call. CDR3 size: 13 residues. V dropped 0 bases and J dropped 3 bases, with 6 bases sitting between them. Germline CDR1 reads DFQATT; CDR2 reads SNEGSKA (reference sequence). DNA for the CDR3: TGCAGTGCTAGAGATATGGGCTACAATGAGCAGTTCTTC. Translation: CSARDMGYNEQFF.

This clone was recorded a few times. The chain employs TRBV5-1 and TRBJ2-7; the match to TRBD2 covers 7 bases. Unmatched junction bases numbered 9, after V lost 0 bases and J lost 3 bases. The CDR3 runs 16 residues. Germline assignment: CDR1 SGHRS and CDR2 YFSETQ. CDR3 in amino acids: CASSLELAASGYEQYF. CDR3 sequence (DNA): TGCGCCAGCAGCTTGGAGTTAGCGGCTAGCGGCTACGAGCAGTACTTC.

This clone was counted once. The rearrangement links TRBV30 to TRBJ2-1; D might be TRBD2 (6 bases). The CDR3 length is 17 residues. CDR1 and CDR2 (germline): GTSNPN, SVGIG (reference sequence). The V end lost 0 bases, the J end lost 8 bases, and 23 bases lay between the germline ends. The CDR3 protein is CAWSVRPRAGLGDEQFF. Written as DNA, the CDR3 is TGTGCCTGGAGTGTACGCCCCCGGGCGGGATTGGGGGATGAGCAGTTCTTC.

V gene TRBV6-1 combines with J gene TRBJ2-1; a possible D gene is TRBD2 (6 bases). V lost 8 bases and J lost 6, with 17 bases in between. Germline assignment: CDR1 MNHNS and CDR2 SASEGT. The length of the CDR3 is 14 residues. In DNA, the CDR3 is TGTGCCAGCCGCGGGGACCCTGGCGGCAATGAGCAGTTCTTC. Translated: CASRGDPGGNEQFF.

CDR3 loop: CSAPLASQQFF. The CDR3 DNA reads TGCAGTGCCCCCCTCGCTTCGCAGCAGTTCTTC. V is TRBV20-1 and J is TRBJ2-1; D remains ambiguous. Germline V gene lookup returns CDR1 DFQATT and CDR2 SNEGSKA (reference sequence). This CDR3 is built from 11 residues. Between the trimmed V and J ends, which lost 6 bases and 11 bases, there was a span of 14 bases.

The chain links TRBV15 to TRBJ2-3; D not certain. The CDR3 sequence is 15 residues long. Germline V gene sequence: CDR1 LNHNV, CDR2 YYDKDF (reference sequence). V was cut by 2 bases and J by 5 bases, with 14 bases left in between. The CDR3 loop reads CATSRNGLFIDTQYF. CDR3 DNA sequence: TGTGCCACCAGCAGAAATGGGCTTTTCATAGATACGCAGTATTTT.

Comments on this clone: No conserved phenylalanine or tryptophan ends this CDR3, so it is likely a read error. This chain uses TRBV7-9 with TRBJ2-2; tentative D call: TRBD1 (5 bases). The germline V gene has CDR1 SEHNR and CDR2 FQNEAQ (reference sequence). CDR3 size: 14 residues. The CDR3 bases are TGTTCCAGCAGATTAGGACAGAACACCGGGGAGCTGTTTCTT. It translates to CSSRLGQNTGELFL.

This clone is classed as medium-sized. The rearrangement uses TRBV14 and TRBJ2-7; D not resolved. This CDR3 is built from 9 residues. Germline CDR1 SGHDN, CDR2 FVKESK. Trimming left V 10 bases short and J 8 bases short, with 9 bases between. The CDR3 region is CAKHHQQYV. CDR3 DNA: TGTGCCAAACACCACCAGCAGTACGTC.

This clone is a singleton in its sample. The CDR3 end shows no conserved phenylalanine or tryptophan, and so a read error is likely. The V call is TRBV7-2, the J call TRBJ2-3; perhaps TRBD2 as D (6 bases). The V and J ends lost 4 bases and 4 bases respectively, with 9 bases between them. Germline CDR1 reads SGHTA; CDR2 reads FQGNSA. This CDR3 is built from 13 residues. CDR3 DNA: TGTGCCAGCAGCTACGGCGGGGCAGATACGCAGTATAAA. As protein: CASSYGGADTQYK.

This clone was picked up one time. This CDR3 is CASSLLGSTEAFF. As DNA, the CDR3 is TGCGCCAGCAGCTTGCTAGGGAGCACTGAAGCTTTCTTT. The chain employs TRBV5-1 and TRBJ1-1; the D is unclear. The CDR3 consists of 13 residues. The germline V gene has CDR1 SGHRS and CDR2 YFSETQ. Trimming removed 1 base from V and 4 bases from J, with 8 bases in between.

In this sample, this clone turned up a few times. V usage is TRBV15 and J usage is TRBJ1-2; D is uncertain. V lost 5 bases to trimming and J lost 4 bases, with 14 bases between them. Germline lookup yields CDR1 LNHNV and CDR2 YYDKDF (reference sequence). This CDR3 contains 14 residues. The DNA for the CDR3 is TGTGCCACCAGCCTCCATCCGGGGATCTATGGCTACACCTTC. Amino acids: CATSLHPGIYGYTF.

J is TRBJ2-7 and V is TRBV11-2; D is perhaps TRBD2 (7 bases). Germline values: CDR1 SGHAT, CDR2 FQNNGV. This CDR3 comprises 16 residues. The ends were cut back, 5 bases at V and 1 base at J, with 18 bases in the middle. CDR3 region: CASSPLAGAPSYEQYV. As DNA, the CDR3 is TGTGCCAGCAGCCCTCTCGCGGGGGCCCCGTCCTACGAGCAGTACGTC.

The rearrangement joins TRBV7-9 to TRBJ1-1; 7 bases are a match to TRBD1. Germline trimming cut 5 bases from V and 4 bases from J; bases unmatched to any gene: 10. The germline V gene has CDR1 SEHNR and CDR2 FQNEAQ (reference sequence). The CDR3 sequence is 15 residues long. CDR3 residues: CASSPPTGSGTEAFF. As DNA, the CDR3 is TGTGCCAGCAGCCCCCCGACAGGGTCCGGCACTGAAGCTTTCTTT.

The J gene is TRBJ2-6, the V gene TRBV11-1; TRBD1 agrees at 10 bases. CDR3 size: 18 residues. Germline CDR1 SGHAT, CDR2 FQDESV (reference sequence). The V and J ends lost 5 bases and 4 bases, in that order; junction bases with no gene match: 11. The CDR3 protein is CASSRDRGRLAGANVLTF. The CDR3 bases are TGTGCCAGCAGCAGAGACAGGGGGCGCCTGGCGGGGGCCAACGTCCTGACTTTC.

In the case of this clone: One end of the junction varies from germline; a read error may be responsible. The chain recombines TRBV20-1 with TRBJ1-2; the match to TRBD1 covers 10 bases. The length of the CDR3 is 17 residues. Germline lookup yields CDR1 DFQATT and CDR2 SNEGSKA (reference sequence). The CDR3 DNA is TGCAGTGCTGGGGCAGACAGGGGGCCAGGCCGTGACTATGGCTACCCCTTT. The encoded protein is CSAGADRGPGRDYGYPF.

This clone is deemed large. This chain connects TRBV27 to TRBJ1-6; 8 nucleotides align to TRBD1. CDR1 MNHEY and CDR2 SMNVEV come from the germline V gene (reference sequence). The CDR3 loop spans 15 amino acids. The junction had 4 bases not matched to a gene; V was cut back by 3 bases and J by 6 bases. In DNA, the CDR3 is TGTGCCAGCAGTTTCCTAACAGGGGGTAATTCACCCCTCCACTTT. As protein: CASSFLTGGNSPLHF.

By sample share, this clone is medium-sized. Within the sample, other DNA sequences also encode this same CDR3. The chain is built from TRBV18 and TRBJ2-7; 11 bases are shared with TRBD2. V shed 3 bases, J shed 2 bases, and the junction held 9 bases outside the gene matches. The V gene's germline CDR1 is KGHSH and CDR2 LQKENI. The CDR3 has 17 amino acids. The CDR3 DNA reads as TGTGCCAGCTCACCGTATACTAGCGGGAGAGAGACCTACGAGCAGTACTTC. This encodes CASSPYTSGRETYEQYF.

Details on this clone: One end of the junction varies from germline; a read error may be responsible. The chain has TRBV20-1 and TRBJ2-2, with D possibly being TRBD2 (5 bases). The CDR3 is made up of 13 amino acids. Germline values: CDR1 DFQATT, CDR2 SNEGSKA (reference sequence). DNA for the CDR3: TGCAGTGCCCCAAGCGTTAGTACCGGGGAGCTGTTTTTC. Translated: CSAPSVSTGELFF.

About this clone itself: One end of the junction does not line up with germline, which may come from a read error. The V and J genes are TRBV11-1 and TRBJ2-7; 9 bases are a match to TRBD1. The CDR3 extends over 14 amino acids. CDR1 SGHAT and CDR2 FQDESV come from the germline V gene (reference sequence). Written as DNA, the CDR3 is TGTGCCATCAGCTTCGGGACAGGGCTACAAGAGCAGTACTTC. It yields the protein CAISFGTGLQEQYF.

This clone was detected a few times. V is TRBV6-1 and J is TRBJ1-5; no clear D. V shed 8 bases and J shed 3 bases, with 5 bases lying between them. From germline, CDR1 is MNHNS and CDR2 SASEGT. The length of the CDR3 is 11 residues. This CDR3 reads CASGVNQPQHF. CDR3 coding DNA: TGTGCCAGCGGGGTCAATCAGCCCCAGCATTTT.

This rearrangement joins TRBV6-6 to TRBJ2-1; D not resolved. Trimming removed 0 bases from V and 6 bases from J, with 15 bases in between. The CDR3 length is 16 residues. CDR1 and CDR2 from the germline V gene are MNHNY and SVGAGI (reference sequence). The CDR3 sequence: CASSYSLRRRGNEQFF. In DNA form, the CDR3 reads TGTGCCAGCAGTTACTCGTTGAGGAGACGAGGCAATGAGCAGTTCTTC.

The chain employs TRBV11-3 and TRBJ2-2, with D possibly being TRBD1 or TRBD2 (5 bases each). V was shortened by 3 bases and J by 13 bases, with 12 bases between the two germline ends. This CDR3 has 12 residues. The germline V gene has CDR1 SGHNT and CDR2 YENEEA. Here the CDR3 DNA reads TGTGCCAGCAGCTTTAATCCGGGGCCGCTGTTTTTT. Protein: CASSFNPGPLFF.

This clone was seen a few times. The chain recombines TRBV6-4 with TRBJ2-7, with 7 bases lining up with TRBD1. This CDR3 contains 14 residues. V lost 5 bases, J lost 4 bases, and 8 bases stayed unmatched. Germline lookup yields CDR1 MRHNA and CDR2 SNTAGT. In DNA, the CDR3 is TGTGCCAGCAGTAGTAGACAGGGTATATACGAGCAGTACGTC. Protein product: CASSSRQGIYEQYV.

In this sample, this clone turned up a few times. The J gene is TRBJ1-2, the V gene TRBV11-2; D not certain. V was pared by 1 base and J by 2 bases, with 5 bases between. The CDR3 extends over 13 amino acids. Germline V lookup: CDR1 SGHAT, CDR2 FQNNGV. The CDR3 loop is CASSLGRNYGYTF. CDR3 DNA: TGTGCCAGCAGCTTAGGCAGGAACTATGGCTACACCTTC.

The rearrangement joins TRBV6-4 to TRBJ2-2; 7 bases match TRBD2. The CDR3 covers 14 residues. Germline V gene sequence: CDR1 MRHNA, CDR2 SNTAGT. Losses at the gene ends were 6 bases for V and 6 bases for J; bases not matched to a gene: 7. The CDR3, as DNA: TGTGCCAGCAGCCGTACGGGAGGCCCCGGGGAGCTGTTTTTT. Protein sequence: CASSRTGGPGELFF.

The V and J genes are TRBV6-2 or TRBV6-3 and TRBJ2-7; 9 bases fit TRBD1. The CDR3 is made up of 15 amino acids. Germline trimming cut 4 bases from V and 5 bases from J; bases unmatched to any gene: 9. Germline V gene data show CDR1 as MNHEY and CDR2 as SVGEGT. In DNA form, the CDR3 reads TGTGCCAGCAGTTCCACCGGGACAGGGAGACACGAGCAGTACTTC. This sequence encodes CASSSTGTGRHEQYF.

This clone was seen a handful of times. V usage is TRBV27 and J usage is TRBJ2-7; 10 bases fit TRBD2. V lost 5 bases to trimming and J lost 3 bases; unmatched junction nucleotides: 13. Germline V gene lookup returns CDR1 MNHEY and CDR2 SMNVEV (reference sequence). This CDR3 is built from 17 residues. DNA of the CDR3: TGTGCCAGCAGTCAGCGGACTAGCGGTAGGGCCTTCTACGAGCAGTACTTC. It specifies CASSQRTSGRAFYEQYF.

By share of the sample, this clone is medium-sized (0.01 to 0.1%). This rearrangement joins TRBV20-1 to TRBJ1-1; 7 bases map to TRBD1. The V gene's germline CDR1 is DFQATT and CDR2 SNEGSKA (reference sequence). With 6 bases clipped from V and 0 bases from J, the junction kept 7 bases outside the gene matches. This CDR3 has 14 residues. The CDR3 nucleotides read TGCAGTGCGCGGACAGGCCGTATGAACACTGAAGCTTTCTTT. Its translation: CSARTGRMNTEAFF.